Presented here are 8 T cell receptor beta chains from one specimen sequenced in a study of blood T cell repertoires in COVID-19. Sequenced by immunoSEQ multiplex PCR; TCRdb stores in-frame clones only, minus some. Seen here are 100,000 or so clones, just under 85% observed once, and the top ten hold about an eighth. The sequencing input was peripheral blood. The origin of the receptors is a man aged 50 to 59 with active or convalescent COVID-19.

This clone was observed a single time. The chain has TRBV5-8 and TRBJ1-5; D uncertain. V was clipped by 2 bases and J by 3 bases, with 9 bases between them. CDR1 is SGHTS and CDR2 is YDEGEE in the germline V gene. The CDR3 sequence is 14 residues long. CDR3 nucleotides: TGTGCCAGCAGCTTACGACTCGTCAATCAGCCCCAGCATTTT. Encoded protein: CASSLRLVNQPQHF.

The chain is built from TRBV28 and TRBJ2-1; D might be TRBD2 (5 bases). V was clipped by 5 bases and J by 6 bases, with 17 bases between them. Germline assignment: CDR1 MDHEN and CDR2 SYDVKM. This CDR3 has 15 residues. The CDR3 region is CASSPRGRPSNEQFF. DNA of the CDR3: TGTGCCAGCAGTCCCCGAGGGCGGCCCAGCAATGAGCAGTTCTTC.

This chain uses TRBV11-1 with TRBJ2-1; 10 bases map to TRBD1. V dropped 6 bases and J dropped 1; count of bases not matched to a gene: 3. This CDR3 has 15 amino acids. From germline, CDR1 is SGHAT and CDR2 FQDESV (reference sequence). CDR3 coding DNA: TGTGCCAGCAGTTCGGGACAGGGGTCCTACAATGAGCAGTTCTTC. Protein product: CASSSGQGSYNEQFF. Full variable domain (missing parts from reference TRBV11-1 and TRBJ2-1): EAEVAQSPRYKITEKSQAVAFWCDPISGHATLYWYRQILGQGPELLVQFQDESVVDDSQLPKDRFSAERLKGVDSTLKIQPAELGDSAMYLCASSSGQGSYNEQFFGPGTRLTVL.

This CDR3 reads CASSGALAPGVQETQYF. The CDR3 DNA reads as TGTGCCAGCAGCGGGGCCCTCGCCCCAGGGGTCCAAGAGACCCAGTACTTC. V is TRBV5-6 and J is TRBJ2-5, with D possibly being TRBD1 (6 bases). In germline, CDR1 is SGHDT, CDR2 YYEEEE. The CDR3 sequence is 17 residues long. Trimming left V 4 bases short and J 1 base short, with 20 bases between.

The V call is TRBV5-1, the J call TRBJ2-3; a weak D match, TRBD2 (5 bases). CDR3 length equals 15 residues. Germline V gene lookup returns CDR1 SGHRS and CDR2 YFSETQ. V was clipped by 3 bases and J by 0 bases, with 11 bases between them. The DNA of the CDR3 is TGCGCCAGCAGCTCTAGCCGGACTAGCACAGATACGCAGTATTTT. This sequence encodes CASSSSRTSTDTQYF.

This clone was seen a few times. The chain employs TRBV11-2 and TRBJ1-3, with 9 bases fitting TRBD1. CDR3 size: 16 residues. Germline values: CDR1 SGHAT, CDR2 FQNNGV. Trimming cost V 1 base and J 3 bases; bases outside gene matches: 4. The CDR3 reads CASSLVGTGHGNTIYF. The CDR3, as DNA: TGTGCCAGCAGCTTAGTCGGGACAGGGCATGGAAACACCATATATTTT.

CDR3 amino acids: CASSPTSQPSNEKLFF. The CDR3 DNA sequence: TGTGCCAGCAGCCCAACGTCACAACCTTCTAATGAAAAACTGTTTTTT. The J gene is TRBJ1-4, the V gene TRBV9; no reliable D call. Germline CDR1 SGDLS, CDR2 YYNGEE. CDR3 length equals 16 residues. The V end was cut by 4 bases, the J end by 3 bases, with 16 bases between.

The V call is TRBV6-1, the J call TRBJ2-3, with 7 bases matching TRBD2. The V and J ends lost 1 base and 3 bases, in that order; junction bases with no gene match: 4. The CDR3 runs to 15 residues. Germline lookup yields CDR1 MNHNS and CDR2 SASEGT. In nucleotides, the CDR3 is TGTGCCAGCAGTGAAGTACTAGCGCGGACAGATACGCAGTATTTT. It is translated as CASSEVLARTDTQYF.